The source of this TCR beta chain is a study of cytomegalovirus exposure and HLA in healthy donors. Study results and caveats: In a later analysis, TCR beta V- and J-gene trimming was associated with a missense DCLRE1C variant. A later analysis appeared to link common viral pathogens to several of the most significant clusters. In a later analysis, at a false discovery rate of 0.05, 17,000 or so TCR beta sequences were associated with HLA alleles.

CDR1 and CDR2 (germline): MRHNA, SNTAGT. The junction had 7 bases not matched to a gene; V was cut back by 3 bases and J by 6 bases. This CDR3 is built from 16 residues. This clone was seen a few times. No antigen is known for it. PCR employed 60 Vbeta and 13 Jbeta primers. Sequenced by immunoSEQ multiplex PCR; TCRdb stores in-frame clones only, minus some. This table holds 130,000 or so clones, approximately 80% found once. The receptor was isolated from a woman younger than 30 in good health and CMV-seropositive. The sequencing input was PBMCs. The chain joins TRBV6-4 to TRBJ2-3; TRBD2 agrees at 12 bases. CDR3: CASSERASGGADTQYF. CDR3 coding DNA: TGTGCCAGCAGTGAACGGGCTAGCGGGGGGGCGGATACGCAGTATTTT.